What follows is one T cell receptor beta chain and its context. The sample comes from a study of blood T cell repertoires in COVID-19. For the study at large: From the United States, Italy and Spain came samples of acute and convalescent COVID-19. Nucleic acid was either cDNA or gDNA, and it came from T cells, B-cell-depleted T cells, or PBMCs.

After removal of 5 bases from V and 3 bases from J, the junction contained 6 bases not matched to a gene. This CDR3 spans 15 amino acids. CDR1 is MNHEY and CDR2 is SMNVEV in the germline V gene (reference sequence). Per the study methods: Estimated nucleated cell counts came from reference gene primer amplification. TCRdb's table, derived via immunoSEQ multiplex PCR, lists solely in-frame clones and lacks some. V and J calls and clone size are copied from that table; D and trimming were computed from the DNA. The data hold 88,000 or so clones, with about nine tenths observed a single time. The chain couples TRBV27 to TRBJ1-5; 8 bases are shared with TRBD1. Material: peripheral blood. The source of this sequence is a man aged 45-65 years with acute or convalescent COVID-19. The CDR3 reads CASSHRTGHNQPQHF. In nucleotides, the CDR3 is TGTGCCAGCAGTCACCGGACAGGGCACAATCAGCCCCAGCATTTT.